A single sample is the source of the 31 T cell receptor beta chains below, sequenced in a study of breast tumors, draining lymph nodes, adjacent tissues. In TCRdb, the multiplex PCR reads were re-called with MiXCR into one record per CDR3 protein. This sample has roughly 17,000 distinct CDR3 sequences; about 60% occur once, and the top ten carry approximately 21%. The sequencing sample was made of tumor-adjacent breast tissue. The source is a female donor with breast cancer. Some clones in this sample may be carry-over from other donors' samples.

CDR3 sequence reads: CASIEDGAYTGELFF. In nucleotides, the CDR3 is TGTGCCAGCATCGAGGACGGAGCGTACACCGGGGAGCTGTTTTTT. The J gene is TRBJ2-2, the V gene TRBV12-3 or TRBV12-4; D not resolved. CDR3 length: 15 amino acids. V was cut by 7 bases and J by 3 bases, with 15 bases left in between.

V gene TRBV20-1 combines with J gene TRBJ2-3; 8 bases agree with TRBD1. The CDR3 consists of 14 residues. CDR1 is DFQATT, CDR2 SNEGSKA, per germline (reference sequence). V lost 5 bases, J lost 5 bases, and 9 bases stayed unmatched. Here the CDR3 DNA reads TGCAGTGCTGACCGGACAGGGTTCGGAGATACGCAGTATTTT. Protein product: CSADRTGFGDTQYF.

About this clonotype: A much larger clone lies a single base off, so this may be a read error. The rearrangement links TRBV9 to TRBJ1-4; perhaps TRBD1 as D (6 bases). Germline V CDR1 and CDR2: SGDLS, YYNGEE. The CDR3 has 15 residues. The chain's CDR3 is CASSVGAGDNEKLSF. The DNA for the CDR3 is TGTGCCAGCAGCGTAGGTGCAGGGGACAATGAAAAACTGTCTTTT.

The chain has TRBV19 and TRBJ1-3; no firm D call. The CDR3 runs 13 residues. Trimming pared 7 bases from V and 2 bases from J, leaving 9 bases between. The germline V gene encodes CDR1 LNHDA and CDR2 SQIVND (reference sequence). Here the CDR3 reads CASNWAAGNTIYF. Written as DNA, the CDR3 is TGTGCCAGTAACTGGGCAGCTGGAAACACCATATATTTT.

This clonotype was seen at least ten times. This chain uses TRBV27 with TRBJ1-2, with D possibly TRBD1 on 5 matching bases. The CDR3 has 19 residues. CDR1 and CDR2 (germline): MNHEY, SMNVEV (reference sequence). The ends were cut back, 4 bases at V and 0 bases at J, with 24 bases in the middle. The CDR3 spells CASSSRHRFRDSANYGYTF. In DNA, the CDR3 is TGTGCCAGCAGTTCTCGGCACCGATTCAGGGATTCGGCTAACTATGGCTACACCTTC.

The gene calls are TRBV7-6 and TRBJ2-7; D is uncertain. Deletions cut 2 bases from V and 2 bases from J, with 7 bases between. From germline, CDR1 is SGHVS and CDR2 FNYEAQ. This CDR3 is 13 amino acids long. In DNA form, the CDR3 reads TGTGCCAGCAGCTTAAACGTTGCCTACGAGCAGTACTTC. It codes for CASSLNVAYEQYF.

The chain carries TRBV7-9 and TRBJ1-2, with D perhaps TRBD1 (5 bases). This CDR3 region has 13 residues. CDR1 is SEHNR and CDR2 is FQNEAQ in the germline V gene (reference sequence). The V and J ends lost 5 bases and 3 bases respectively, with 10 bases between them. The CDR3 region has the DNA TGTGCCAGCAGCCTTGACAGTCACTATGGCTACACCTTC. Protein sequence: CASSLDSHYGYTF.

This clonotype was seen at least ten times. The V call is TRBV3-1, the J call TRBJ2-7; the D call may be TRBD1 or TRBD2 (5 bases each). Germline V gene sequence: CDR1 LGHDT, CDR2 YNNKEL (reference sequence). The germline V and J ends were trimmed by 1 base and 7 bases, with 11 bases remaining between them. The CDR3 contains 13 residues. The CDR3: CASSQAGTYEQYF. CDR3 nucleotide sequence: TGTGCCAGCAGCCAAGCTGGGACGTATGAGCAGTACTTC.

The V and J genes are TRBV6-5 and TRBJ1-5, with D unresolved. The CDR3 contains 14 residues. Germline V CDR1 and CDR2: MNHEY, SVGAGI. The V and J ends lost 3 bases and 5 bases respectively, with 11 bases between them. CDR3 in DNA: TGTGCCAGCAGTTATATGTCCGCACATCAGCCCCAGCATTTT. It yields the protein CASSYMSAHQPQHF.

By sample fraction, this clonotype is medium-sized. The chain employs TRBV20-1 and TRBJ2-1; 10 bases match TRBD2. Germline V gene lookup returns CDR1 DFQATT and CDR2 SNEGSKA (reference sequence). V lost 1 base to trimming and J lost 6 bases; unmatched junction nucleotides: 9. CDR3 length: 16 amino acids. CDR3 nucleotide sequence: TGCAGTGCTAGAGTGGAGCGGGGGGGCCCCGGCAATGAGCAGTTCTTC. Protein: CSARVERGGPGNEQFF.

Note on this clonotype: Relative to the germline gene, one junction end is altered; a read error may explain this. The chain uses TRBV9 and TRBJ1-2; tentative D call: TRBD1 (5 bases). The CDR3 has 15 residues. The germline CDR1 and CDR2 sequences are SGDLS and YYNGEE. The CDR3 DNA sequence: TGTGCCAGCAGCCCTTCACCAGGGTCCCACTATGGCTCCACCTTC. Translation gives CASSPSPGSHYGSTF.

In its sample, this clonotype ranks as medium-sized. J is TRBJ2-7 and V is TRBV14; 7 bases line up with TRBD2. Germline V lookup: CDR1 SGHDN, CDR2 FVKESK. The CDR3 covers 15 residues. V was clipped by 3 bases and J by 3 bases; unmatched bases: 8. The DNA for the CDR3 is TGTGCCAGCAGCCACAAGGTGGGGGGGGGCTACGAGCAGTACTTC. Residues: CASSHKVGGGYEQYF.

This clonotype showed up just a few times. The germline gene is not matched at one end of the junction; a read error may be the cause. The chain combines TRBV7-3 with TRBJ2-1; 7 bases map to TRBD2. This CDR3 spans 17 amino acids. Germline V gene data show CDR1 as SGHTA and CDR2 as FQGTGA. The DNA of the CDR3 is TGTGCCAGCAGCTTAATGCGAGCGGGGTCCCTAAACGCGGAGCAGCTCTTC. Encoded protein: CASSLMRAGSLNAEQLF.

By its share, this clonotype is medium-sized (0.01 to 0.1%). This chain links TRBV11-2 with TRBJ2-1, with TRBD1 identical over 9 bases. The CDR3 is made up of 16 amino acids. The germline gives CDR1 SGHAT, CDR2 FQNNGV. Trimming at V came to 5 bases and at J to 6 bases, leaving 11 bases not matched to a gene. CDR3 sequence: CASSLKYGTGTNEQFF. For the CDR3, the DNA is TGTGCCAGCAGCCTTAAGTATGGGACAGGGACCAATGAGCAGTTCTTC. The full variable domain, its missing parts supplied by reference TRBV11-2 and TRBJ2-1, is EAGVAQSPRYKIIEKRQSVAFWCNPISGHATLYWYQQILGQGPKLLIQFQNNGVVDDSQLPKDRFSAERLKGVDSTLKIQPAKLEDSAVYLCASSLKYGTGTNEQFFGPGTRLTVL.

The chain recombines TRBV15 with TRBJ1-6; D possibly corresponds to TRBD1 (5 bases). CDR1 LNHNV and CDR2 YYDKDF come from the germline V gene (reference sequence). V was clipped by 0 bases and J by 9 bases, with 21 bases between them. The CDR3 loop spans 18 amino acids. CDR3: CATSRDHPRAGWSSPLHF. The CDR3 DNA follows: TGTGCCACCAGCAGAGATCATCCCCGAGCAGGGTGGTCTTCACCCCTCCACTTT.

This clonotype was seen ten or more times. It may be a read error: a sequence one base away is much more abundant. This rearrangement joins TRBV6-1 to TRBJ2-5, with D unresolved. The CDR3 sequence is 15 residues long. Per the germline V gene, CDR1 is MNHNS and CDR2 is SASEGT. Trimming left V 5 bases short and J 1 base short, with 14 bases between. CDR3: CASSQGMGIQETQYF. The CDR3 DNA sequence: TGTGCCAGCAGTCAAGGGATGGGAATCCAAGAGACCCAGTACTTC.

The chain links TRBV24-1 to TRBJ2-3; 7 bases fit TRBD2. The CDR3 sequence is 12 residues long. The V and J ends lost 2 bases and 11 bases, in that order; junction bases with no gene match: 3. From germline, CDR1 is KGHDR and CDR2 SFDVKD. The CDR3 region is CATSDWREKQYF. The CDR3 DNA reads TGTGCCACCAGTGATTGGCGGGAGAAGCAGTATTTT.

The chain is built from TRBV24-1 and TRBJ2-3, with 11 bases identical to TRBD1. Looked up from germline, CDR1 is KGHDR and CDR2 is SFDVKD. CDR3 length: 16 amino acids. V was clipped by 4 bases and J by 6 bases; unmatched bases: 8. This chain's CDR3 is CATSDRTGGVRDTQYF. The CDR3 bases are TGTGCCACCAGTGACAGGACAGGGGGCGTCCGGGATACGCAGTATTTT.

The chain uses TRBV2 and TRBJ2-7, with 8 bases identical to TRBD2. The germline V gene encodes CDR1 SNHLY and CDR2 FYNNEI. Trimming took 8 bases from V and 3 from J; bases not matched to a gene: 3. This CDR3 region has 12 residues. CDR3 protein: CASSAGVYEQYF. In nucleotides, the CDR3 is TGTGCCAGCTCAGCGGGAGTCTACGAGCAGTACTTC.

The V gene is TRBV19, the J gene TRBJ1-1; D may be TRBD1 (5 bases). V dropped 4 bases and J dropped 5 bases, with 11 bases sitting between them. Looked up from germline, CDR1 is LNHDA and CDR2 is SQIVND (reference sequence). This CDR3 contains 13 residues. The CDR3 loop is CASSTQGFTEAFF. The CDR3 DNA reads as TGTGCCAGTAGTACGCAGGGATTTACTGAAGCTTTCTTT.

This clonotype was seen repeatedly, ten times or more. V gene TRBV6-5 combines with J gene TRBJ2-7, with D perhaps TRBD1 (5 bases). This CDR3 region has 13 residues. V lost 5 bases and J 4 bases, leaving 12 bases between the germline ends. Germline assignment: CDR1 MNHEY and CDR2 SVGAGI. The CDR3 loop reads CASSQGQIYEQYV. DNA of the CDR3: TGTGCCAGCAGTCAGGGTCAGATATACGAGCAGTACGTC.

V and J are TRBV2 and TRBJ2-7; D is unclear. Germline CDR1 reads SNHLY; CDR2 reads FYNNEI. V lost 4 bases to trimming and J lost 3 bases, with 10 bases between them. The CDR3 sequence is 13 residues long. The CDR3 region is CASSAWIFYEQYF. For the CDR3, the DNA is TGTGCCAGCAGTGCATGGATCTTCTACGAGCAGTACTTC. Combining the CDR3 with reference TRBV2 and TRBJ2-7 gives the whole variable domain EPEVTQTPSHQVTQMGQEVILRCVPISNHLYFYWYRQILGQKVEFLVSFYNNEISEKSEIFDDQFSVERPDGSNFTLKIRSTKLEDSAMYFCASSAWIFYEQYFGPGTRLTVT.

This clonotype has just a few counts. V is TRBV18 and J is TRBJ1-6; 8 bases are shared with TRBD1. Germline lookup yields CDR1 KGHSH and CDR2 LQKENI. The length of the CDR3 is 16 residues. Losses at the gene ends were 3 bases for V and 8 bases for J; bases not matched to a gene: 9. CDR3 coding DNA: TGTGCCAGCTCACCGCAGACAGGGGAACCGGATTCACCCCTCCACTTT. Its translation is CASSPQTGEPDSPLHF.

The sample holds one count of this clonotype. V gene TRBV20-1 combines with J gene TRBJ1-3; no definite D call. Trimming pared 5 bases from V and 1 base from J, leaving 12 bases between. The CDR3 length is 14 residues. Germline CDR1 is DFQATT and CDR2 is SNEGSKA (reference sequence). CDR3 sequence: CSAGGRLSGNTIYF. CDR3 nucleotides: TGCAGTGCTGGTGGACGTCTGTCTGGAAACACCATATATTTT.

The J gene is TRBJ2-1, the V gene TRBV5-5; TRBD1 agrees at 7 bases. This CDR3 is 17 amino acids long. V dropped 0 bases and J dropped 0; count of bases not matched to a gene: 6. The V gene's germline CDR1 is SGHKS and CDR2 YYEKEE (reference sequence). The CDR3 DNA follows: TGTGCCAGCAGCTTGGAGGCCGGGACAGCCTCCTACAATGAGCAGTTCTTC. Translation: CASSLEAGTASYNEQFF.

In this sample, this clonotype is medium-sized (0.01 to 0.1%). The chain employs TRBV24-1 and TRBJ2-3, with D hard to call. Trimming took off 7 bases at V and 5 bases at J, with 12 bases between the two ends. Germline CDR1 is KGHDR and CDR2 is SFDVKD. This CDR3 spans 13 amino acids. The CDR3 nucleotides read TGTGCCACCAGCGCGCCGTTTATAGATACGCAGTATTTT. Its translation is CATSAPFIDTQYF.

This chain uses TRBV7-3 with TRBJ2-2; 7 bases map to TRBD2. The V and J ends lost 2 bases and 5 bases, in that order; junction bases with no gene match: 5. The CDR3 is 15 amino acids. Germline CDR1 reads SGHTA; CDR2 reads FQGTGA. The chain's CDR3 is CASSLGSAGTGELFF. The CDR3 DNA sequence: TGTGCCAGCAGCTTAGGATCAGCGGGGACCGGGGAGCTGTTTTTT.

The table lists this clonotype with many counts. This may stem from a read error, because a much larger clone lies one nucleotide away. The chain carries TRBV20-1 and TRBJ1-2; D is possibly TRBD1 (6 bases). Per the germline V gene, CDR1 is DFQATT and CDR2 is SNEGSKA (reference sequence). Trimming cost V 5 bases and J 6 bases, with 28 bases left between them. The CDR3 loop spans 17 amino acids. The CDR3 DNA reads TGCAGTGCTGATCCTACAGGGTATTCGGCACAAACTAATGGCTACACCTTC. This codes for CSADPTGYSAQTNGYTF.

The chain is built from TRBV6-1 and TRBJ2-7; a weak D match, TRBD1 (6 bases). Germline V gives CDR1 MNHNS, CDR2 SASEGT. The V end was cut by 6 bases, the J end by 2 bases, with 17 bases between. The CDR3 contains 15 residues. CDR3 region: CASRLRQGNTYEQYF. In DNA, the CDR3 is TGTGCCAGCAGACTACGGCAGGGGAACACCTACGAGCAGTACTTC.

The rearrangement joins TRBV2 to TRBJ2-7, with TRBD1 matching 8 bases. Germline V lookup: CDR1 SNHLY, CDR2 FYNNEI. The CDR3 length is 14 residues. V dropped 1 base and J dropped 2; count of bases not matched to a gene: 1. CDR3 amino acids: CASSEGTGPYEQYF. CDR3 DNA: TGTGCCAGCAGTGAAGGGACAGGGCCCTACGAGCAGTACTTC.

The J gene is TRBJ1-6, the V gene TRBV7-2; D uncertain. The germline V gene has CDR1 SGHTA and CDR2 FQGNSA. The CDR3 contains 16 residues. V lost 4 bases and J lost 9, with 19 bases in between. The CDR3: CASSSSLAGLSSPLHF. For the CDR3, the DNA is TGTGCCAGCAGCTCCTCCCTTGCAGGTTTAAGTTCACCCCTCCACTTT.